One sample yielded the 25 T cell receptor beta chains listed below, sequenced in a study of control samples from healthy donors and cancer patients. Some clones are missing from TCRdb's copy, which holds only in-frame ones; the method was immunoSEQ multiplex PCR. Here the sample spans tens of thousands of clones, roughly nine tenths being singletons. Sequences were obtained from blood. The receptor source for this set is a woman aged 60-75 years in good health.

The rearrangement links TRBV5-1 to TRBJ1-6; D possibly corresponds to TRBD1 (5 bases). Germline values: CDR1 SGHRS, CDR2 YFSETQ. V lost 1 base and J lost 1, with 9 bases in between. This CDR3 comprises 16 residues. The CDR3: CASSLRGGSYNSPLHF. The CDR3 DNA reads TGCGCCAGCAGCTTGAGGGGAGGGTCCTATAATTCACCCCTCCACTTT.

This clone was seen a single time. The chain's CDR3 is CAWRGLREGRKLFF. CDR3 in DNA: TGTGCCTGGAGGGGCTTAAGGGAGGGGCGAAAACTGTTTTTT. The J gene is TRBJ1-4, the V gene TRBV30; tentative D call: TRBD1 (5 bases). CDR1 is GTSNPN and CDR2 is SVGIG in the germline V gene (reference sequence). The CDR3 extends over 14 amino acids. Trimming pared 3 bases from V and 10 bases from J, leaving 18 bases between.

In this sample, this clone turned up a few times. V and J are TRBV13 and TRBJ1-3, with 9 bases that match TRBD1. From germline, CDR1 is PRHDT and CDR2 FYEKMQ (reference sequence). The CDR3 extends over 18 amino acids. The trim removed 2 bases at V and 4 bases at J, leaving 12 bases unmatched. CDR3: CASSLLGDRVDRGNTIYF. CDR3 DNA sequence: TGTGCCAGCAGCTTACTCGGGGACAGGGTAGACCGAGGAAACACCATATATTTT.

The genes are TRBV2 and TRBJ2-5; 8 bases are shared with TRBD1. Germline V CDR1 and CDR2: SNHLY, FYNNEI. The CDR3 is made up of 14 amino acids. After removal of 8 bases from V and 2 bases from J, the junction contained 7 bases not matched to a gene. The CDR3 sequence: CASQGQGAQETQYF. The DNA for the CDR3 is TGTGCCAGCCAAGGACAGGGCGCACAAGAGACCCAGTACTTC.

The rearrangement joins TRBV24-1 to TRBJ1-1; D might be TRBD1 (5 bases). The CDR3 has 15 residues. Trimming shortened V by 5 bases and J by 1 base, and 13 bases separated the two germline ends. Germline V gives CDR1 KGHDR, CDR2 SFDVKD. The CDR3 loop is CATSGGWTSNTEAFF. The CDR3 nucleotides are TGTGCCACCAGTGGGGGGTGGACCTCGAACACTGAAGCTTTCTTT.

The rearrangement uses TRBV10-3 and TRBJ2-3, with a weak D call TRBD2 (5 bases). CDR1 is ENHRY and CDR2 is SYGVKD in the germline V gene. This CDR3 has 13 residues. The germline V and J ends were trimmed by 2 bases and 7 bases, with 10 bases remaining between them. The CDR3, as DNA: TGTGCCATCAGTGAGCCAGGACTGAATACGCAGTATTTT. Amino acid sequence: CAISEPGLNTQYF.

CDR3 sequence: CASSLGGTSLNIQYF. CDR3 sequence (DNA): TGTGCCAGCAGCTTAGGTGGGACATCTCTGAACATTCAGTACTTC. The chain links TRBV11-3 to TRBJ2-4, with D possibly being TRBD1 (6 bases). CDR1 SGHNT and CDR2 YENEEA come from the germline V gene. There are 15 residues in the CDR3. Trimming shortened V by 1 base and J by 7 bases, and 14 bases separated the two germline ends.

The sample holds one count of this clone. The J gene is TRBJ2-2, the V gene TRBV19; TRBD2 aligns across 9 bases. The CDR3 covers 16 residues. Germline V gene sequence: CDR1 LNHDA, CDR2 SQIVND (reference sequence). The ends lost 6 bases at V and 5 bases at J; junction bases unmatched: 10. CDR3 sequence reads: CASSYSGRGRTGELFF. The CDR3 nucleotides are TGTGCCAGTAGCTATAGCGGGAGAGGCCGGACCGGGGAGCTGTTTTTT.

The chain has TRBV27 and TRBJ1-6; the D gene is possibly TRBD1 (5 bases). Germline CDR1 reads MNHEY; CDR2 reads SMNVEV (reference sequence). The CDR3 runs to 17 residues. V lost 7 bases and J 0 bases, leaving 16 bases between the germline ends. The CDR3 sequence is CASKLVGPSSYNSPLHF. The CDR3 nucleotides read TGTGCCAGCAAATTGGTGGGGCCGAGCTCCTATAATTCACCCCTCCACTTT.

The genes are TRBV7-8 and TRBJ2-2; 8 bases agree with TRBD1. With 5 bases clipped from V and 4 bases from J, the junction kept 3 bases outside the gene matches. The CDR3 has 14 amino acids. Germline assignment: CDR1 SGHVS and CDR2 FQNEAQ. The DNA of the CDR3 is TGTGCCAGCAGCCTTACAGGGGGCACCGGGGAGCTGTTTTTT. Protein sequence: CASSLTGGTGELFF.

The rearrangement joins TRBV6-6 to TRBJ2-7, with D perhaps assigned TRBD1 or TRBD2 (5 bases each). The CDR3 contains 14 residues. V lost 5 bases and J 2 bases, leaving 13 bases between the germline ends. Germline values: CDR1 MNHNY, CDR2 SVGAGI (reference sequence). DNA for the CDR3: TGTGCCAGCAGTCGGGGACCGGGGACCTACGAGCAGTACTTC. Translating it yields CASSRGPGTYEQYF.

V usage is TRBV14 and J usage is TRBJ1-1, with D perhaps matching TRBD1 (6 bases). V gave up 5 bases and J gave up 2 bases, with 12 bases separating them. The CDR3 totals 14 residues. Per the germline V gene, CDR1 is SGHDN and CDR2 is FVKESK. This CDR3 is CASSYGQINTEAFF. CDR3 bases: TGTGCCAGCAGCTATGGACAGATCAACACTGAAGCTTTCTTT.

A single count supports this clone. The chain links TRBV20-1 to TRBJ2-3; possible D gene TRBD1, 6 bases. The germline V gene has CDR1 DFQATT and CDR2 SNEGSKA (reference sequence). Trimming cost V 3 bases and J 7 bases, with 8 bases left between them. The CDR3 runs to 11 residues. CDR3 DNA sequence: TGCAGTGCTAGGAGGGGGAATACGCAGTATTTT. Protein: CSARRGNTQYF.

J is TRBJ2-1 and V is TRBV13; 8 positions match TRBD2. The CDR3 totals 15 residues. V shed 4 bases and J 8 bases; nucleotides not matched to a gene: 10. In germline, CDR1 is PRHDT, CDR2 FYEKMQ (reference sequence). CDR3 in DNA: TGTGCCAGCAGCTCGCGGGGGGCCGGGGGCGATGAGCAGTTCTTC. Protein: CASSSRGAGGDEQFF. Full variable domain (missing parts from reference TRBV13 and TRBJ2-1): AAGVIQSPRHLIKEKRETATLKCYPIPRHDTVYWYQQGPGQDPQFLISFYEKMQSDKGSIPDRFSAQQFSDYHSELNMSSLELGDSALYFCASSSRGAGGDEQFFGPGTRLTVL.

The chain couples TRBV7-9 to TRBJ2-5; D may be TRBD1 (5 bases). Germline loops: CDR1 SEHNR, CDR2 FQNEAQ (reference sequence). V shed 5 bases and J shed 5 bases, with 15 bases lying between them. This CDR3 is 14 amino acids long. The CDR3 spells CASSPGSAGETQYF. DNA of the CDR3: TGTGCCAGCAGCCCAGGGTCCGCCGGGGAGACCCAGTACTTC. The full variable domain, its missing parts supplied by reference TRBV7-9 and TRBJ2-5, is DTGVSQNPRHKITKRGQNVTFRCDPISEHNRLYWYRQTLGQGPEFLTYFQNEAQLEKSRLLSDRFSAERPKGSFSTLEIQRTEQGDSAMYLCASSPGSAGETQYFGPGTRLLVL.

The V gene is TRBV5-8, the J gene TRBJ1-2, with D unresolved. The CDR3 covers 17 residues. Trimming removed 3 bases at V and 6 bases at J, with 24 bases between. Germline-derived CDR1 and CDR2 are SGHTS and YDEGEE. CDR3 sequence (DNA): TGTGCCAGCAGCTGGCCGGGCGAACACCTCCCGCGGGATGGCTACACCTTC. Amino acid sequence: CASSWPGEHLPRDGYTF. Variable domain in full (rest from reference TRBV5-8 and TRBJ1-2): EAGVTQSPTHLIKTRGQQATLRCSPISGHTSVYWYQQALGLGLQFLLWYDEGEERNRGNFPPRFSGRQFPNYSSELNVNALELEDSALYLCASSWPGEHLPRDGYTFGSGTRLTVV.

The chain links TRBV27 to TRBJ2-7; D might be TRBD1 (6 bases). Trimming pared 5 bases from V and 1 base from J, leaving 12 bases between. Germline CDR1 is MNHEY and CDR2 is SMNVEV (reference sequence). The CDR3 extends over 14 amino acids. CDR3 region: CASSLGQMSYEQYF. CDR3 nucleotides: TGTGCCAGCAGTCTTGGACAGATGTCCTACGAGCAGTACTTC.

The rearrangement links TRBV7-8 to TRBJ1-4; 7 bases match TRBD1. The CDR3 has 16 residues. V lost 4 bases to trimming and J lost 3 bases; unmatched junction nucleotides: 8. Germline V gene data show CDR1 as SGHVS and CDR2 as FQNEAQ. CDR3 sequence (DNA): TGTGCCAGCAGCTACCTCCGGGACAGACCTAATGAAAAACTGTTTTTT. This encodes CASSYLRDRPNEKLFF.

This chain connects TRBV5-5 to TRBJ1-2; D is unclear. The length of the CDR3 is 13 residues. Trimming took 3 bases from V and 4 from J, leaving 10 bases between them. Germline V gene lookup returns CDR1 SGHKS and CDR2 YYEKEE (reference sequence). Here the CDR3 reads CASSSSGGYGYTF. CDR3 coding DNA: TGTGCCAGCAGCTCCTCGGGAGGCTATGGCTACACCTTC.

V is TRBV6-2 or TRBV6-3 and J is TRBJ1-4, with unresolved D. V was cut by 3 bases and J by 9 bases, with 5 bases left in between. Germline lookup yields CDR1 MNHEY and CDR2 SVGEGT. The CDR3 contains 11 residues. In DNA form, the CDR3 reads TGTGCCAGCAGTTATCTGAAAAAACTGTTTTTT. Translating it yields CASSYLKKLFF.

The CDR3 loop reads CASSSLGSGNTDTQYF. CDR3 in DNA: TGCGCCAGCAGCTCCCTGGGTAGCGGGAACACAGATACGCAGTATTTT. The rearrangement uses TRBV5-1 and TRBJ2-3; TRBD2 matches at 8 bases. There are 16 residues in the CDR3. Looked up from germline, CDR1 is SGHRS and CDR2 is YFSETQ. V was pared by 3 bases and J by 2 bases, with 8 bases of the junction left unmatched.

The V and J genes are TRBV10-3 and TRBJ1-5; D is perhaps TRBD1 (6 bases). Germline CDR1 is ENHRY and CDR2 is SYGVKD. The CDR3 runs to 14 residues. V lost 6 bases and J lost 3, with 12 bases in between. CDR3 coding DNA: TGTGCCATCAGCCAGGACAGAAACAATCAGCCCCAGCATTTT. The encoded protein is CAISQDRNNQPQHF.

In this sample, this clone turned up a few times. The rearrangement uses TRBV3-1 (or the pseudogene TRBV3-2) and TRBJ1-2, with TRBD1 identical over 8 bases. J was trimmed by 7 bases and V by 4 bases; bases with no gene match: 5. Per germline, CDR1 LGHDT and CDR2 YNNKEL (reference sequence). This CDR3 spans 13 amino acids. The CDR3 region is CASSRQGSGGYTF. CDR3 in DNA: TGTGCCAGCAGCCGACAGGGGAGCGGTGGCTACACCTTC.

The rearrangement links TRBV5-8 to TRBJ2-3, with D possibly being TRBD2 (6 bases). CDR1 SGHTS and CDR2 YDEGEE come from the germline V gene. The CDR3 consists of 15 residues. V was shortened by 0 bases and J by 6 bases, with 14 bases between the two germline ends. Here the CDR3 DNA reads TGTGCCAGCAGCTTGGTGGGGGGTGCGGATGATACGCAGTATTTT. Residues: CASSLVGGADDTQYF. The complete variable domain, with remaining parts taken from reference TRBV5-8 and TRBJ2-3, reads EAGVTQSPTHLIKTRGQQATLRCSPISGHTSVYWYQQALGLGLQFLLWYDEGEERNRGNFPPRFSGRQFPNYSSELNVNALELEDSALYLCASSLVGGADDTQYFGPGTRLTVL.

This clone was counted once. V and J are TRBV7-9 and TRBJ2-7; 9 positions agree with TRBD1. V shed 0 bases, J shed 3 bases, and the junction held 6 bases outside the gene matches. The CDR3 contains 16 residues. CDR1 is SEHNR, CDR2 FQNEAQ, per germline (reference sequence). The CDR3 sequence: CASSLADRGRVYEQYF. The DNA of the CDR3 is TGTGCCAGCAGCTTAGCGGACAGGGGCCGGGTCTACGAGCAGTACTTC.